The present T cell receptor beta chain was sequenced within a study of blood T cell repertoires in COVID-19. Study context: The study drew acute and convalescent COVID-19 samples from the United States, Italy and Spain.

In germline, CDR1 is WSHSY, CDR2 SAAADI. The CDR3 spans 14 residues. V was clipped by 5 bases and J by 3 bases; unmatched bases: 4. Clones were read by immunoSEQ multiplex PCR, and TCRdb kept only the in-frame ones, dropping some. The sample has roughly 170,000 clones, approximately 78% seen once. Study members were between about 18 and 95 years old and lived in approximately 25 US regions. In Cohort 3, a recovered donor had either two negative PCRs, clearance, or symptom resolution. This sequence originates from a woman between 50 and 59 years old who had recovered from COVID-19. This chain uses TRBV10-2 with TRBJ1-5; 7 positions agree with TRBD1. Source material: PBMCs or T cells enriched from blood (not recorded which). CDR3 amino acids: CASSWTGTNQPQHF. The CDR3 bases are TGCGCCAGCAGTTGGACAGGCACCAATCAGCCCCAGCATTTT.